This T cell receptor (beta chain) was profiled in a study of T cell responses to AZD1222 COVID-19 vaccine. Trimming cost V 1 base and J 7 bases, with 8 bases left between them. The CDR3 is 13 residues long. Germline V lookup: CDR1 LGHDT, CDR2 YNNKEL (reference sequence). Data came from immunoSEQ multiplex PCR; TCRdb stores just in-frame clones and leaves some out. This repertoire shows under 200,000 clones, about 83% found once; its top ten account for 1.1%. The J gene is TRBJ1-5, the V gene TRBV3-1 (or the pseudogene TRBV3-2); D ambiguous. The receptor was derived from an adult who received the AZD1222 COVID-19 vaccine. The sample consisted of peripheral blood, taken 28 days after the second AZD1222 dose. CDR3 coding DNA: TGTGCCAGCAGCCAAGGAGGGTCACAGCCCCAGCATTTT. Residues: CASSQGGSQPQHF.